This record concerns one T cell receptor beta chain sequence. The data stem from a study of cytomegalovirus exposure and HLA in healthy donors. The PCR had 60 Vbeta and 13 Jbeta primers. Repertoires were generated with immunoSEQ multiplex PCR, while TCRdb's copy carries only in-frame clones and drops some. The repertoire holds over 150,000 clones, with around 80% as singletons. Nominal health characterized the donors when sampled, though unrecorded immune exposures were likely. The V and J ends lost 5 bases and 1 base respectively, with 8 bases between them. In germline, CDR1 is MDHEN, CDR2 SYDVKM. The length of the CDR3 is 13 residues.

The sequencing sample was made of PBMCs. This clonotype was sampled from a woman in her fifties or sixties in good health and CMV-seropositive. The chain couples TRBV28 to TRBJ1-1; tentatively, D is TRBD1 (6 bases). In nucleotides, the CDR3 is TGTGCCAGCAGTAAGGGACAGAACACTGAAGCTTTCTTT. Protein product: CASSKGQNTEAFF.